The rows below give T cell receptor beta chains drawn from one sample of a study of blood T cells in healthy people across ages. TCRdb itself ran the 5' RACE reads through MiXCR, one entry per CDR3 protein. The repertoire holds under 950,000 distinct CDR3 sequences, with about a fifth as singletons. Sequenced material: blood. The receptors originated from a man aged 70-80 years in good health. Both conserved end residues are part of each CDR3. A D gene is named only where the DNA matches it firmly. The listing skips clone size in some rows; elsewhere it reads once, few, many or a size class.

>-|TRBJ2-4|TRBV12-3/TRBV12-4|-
TGTGCCAGCAGTTACAAACTTTCGCGCGGGTACTTC
CASSYKLSRGYF
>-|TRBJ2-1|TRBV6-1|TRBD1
TGTGCCTACTCTCCGGGACAGACCTACAATGAGCAGTTCTTC
CAYSPGQTYNEQFF
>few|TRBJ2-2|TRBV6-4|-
TGTGCCAGCAGTGGGTTTGCCGGGGAGCTGTTTTTT
CASSGFAGELFF
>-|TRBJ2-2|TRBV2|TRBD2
TGTGCCAGCACCCGGGTAGAGCGGGAGATCACCGGGGAGCTGTTTTTT
CASTRVEREITGELFF
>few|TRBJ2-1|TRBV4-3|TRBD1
TGCGCCAGCAGCCAAGTCTACAGGGGAATAAGTGAGCAGTTCTTC
CASSQVYRGISEQFF
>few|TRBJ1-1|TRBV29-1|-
TGCAGCGTCTTCCCCGTAATAGGGAACACTGAAGCTTTCTTT
CSVFPVIGNTEAFF
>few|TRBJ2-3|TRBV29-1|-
TGCAGCGCCGACCCAGGATCAGGCACAGATACGCAGTATTTT
CSADPGSGTDTQYF
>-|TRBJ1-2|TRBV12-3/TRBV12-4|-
TGTGCCAACAGTTCCCATCCGGGCTACACCTTC
CANSSHPGYTF
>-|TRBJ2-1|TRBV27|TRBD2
TGTGCCAGCAGTCCCCAGGCTAGCGGGAGTATCAATGAGCAGTTCTTC
CASSPQASGSINEQFF
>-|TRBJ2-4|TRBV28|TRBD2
TGTGCCAGCAGTTCCCTAAAAGCGGGGGGTCTAGCCAAAAACATTCAGTACTTC
CASSSLKAGGLAKNIQYF
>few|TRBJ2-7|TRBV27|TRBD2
TGTGCCAGCAGTTGGACTAGCGGGGGGTACGAGCAGTACTTC
CASSWTSGGYEQYF
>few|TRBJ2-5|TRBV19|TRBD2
TGTGCCAGTAGCACAGCCGGGACTAGCCACGAGACCCAGTACTTC
CASSTAGTSHETQYF
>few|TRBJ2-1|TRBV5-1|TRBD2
TGCGCCAGCAGCTTGGCGGGGACTAGCGGGAGTAATGAGCAGTTCTTC
CASSLAGTSGSNEQFF
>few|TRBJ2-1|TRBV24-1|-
TGTGCCACCAGTGAGCTATTAGGGGGTGAGCAGTTCTTC
CATSELLGGEQFF
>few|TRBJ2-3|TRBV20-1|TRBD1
TGCAGTGCCGGAAAACGGGACAGTACCACAGATACGCAGTATTTT
CSAGKRDSTTDTQYF
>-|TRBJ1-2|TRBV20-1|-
TGCAGTGCTAGTCCTAACGGGGGCCAAGGCTACACCTTC
CSASPNGGQGYTF
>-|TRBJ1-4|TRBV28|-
TGTGCCAGCATTTCAGAAGCTAATGAAAAACTGTTTTTT
CASISEANEKLFF
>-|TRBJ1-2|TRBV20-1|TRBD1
TGCAGTGCTAGGGAACAGGGGAGGGCTAACTATGGCTACACCTTC
CSAREQGRANYGYTF
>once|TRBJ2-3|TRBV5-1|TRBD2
TGCGCCAGCAGCCTCCCACCGACTAGCGGAGAGACAGATACGCAGTATTTT
CASSLPPTSGETDTQYF
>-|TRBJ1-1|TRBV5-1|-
TGCGCCAGCAAAAACAACCGGGGGCTGAACACTGAAGCTTTCTTT
CASKNNRGLNTEAFF
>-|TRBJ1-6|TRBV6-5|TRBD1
TGTGCCAGCAGTTACGTCCCCGGGACAGTTACACCCCTCCACTTT
CASSYVPGTVTPLHF
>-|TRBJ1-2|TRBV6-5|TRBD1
TGTGCCAGCAGTACAGGGGGCGACTATGGCTACACCTTC
CASSTGGDYGYTF
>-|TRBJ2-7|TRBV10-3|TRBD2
TGTGCCATGACAGCGGGGGGGGAGCAGTACTTC
CAMTAGGEQYF
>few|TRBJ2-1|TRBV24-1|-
TGTGCCACCAGTGATCGCGGGTCCTACAATGAGCAGTTCTTC
CATSDRGSYNEQFF
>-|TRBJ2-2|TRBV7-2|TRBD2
TGTGCCAGCAGTTTAGGTCAGGGAGGGACCGGGGAGCTGTTTTTT
CASSLGQGGTGELFF
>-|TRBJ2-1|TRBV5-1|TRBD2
TGCGTCAGCAGCTTGAGTCCTAGCGGGGCCTACAATGAGCAGTTCTTC
CVSSLSPSGAYNEQFF
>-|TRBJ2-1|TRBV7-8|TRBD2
TGTGCCAGCAGCTTAGTAATCTGGACTAGCGGGGACTACAATGAGCAGTTCTTC
CASSLVIWTSGDYNEQFF
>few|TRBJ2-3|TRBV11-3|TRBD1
TGTGCCAGCAGCACGAGGGGACAGGGCACGCAGTATTTT
CASSTRGQGTQYF
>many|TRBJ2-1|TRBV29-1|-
TGCAGCGTAGCAGGAAACTCCTACAATGAGCAGTTCTTC
CSVAGNSYNEQFF
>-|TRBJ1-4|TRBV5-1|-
TGCGCCAGCAGCACCACCGGGACGGATGAAAAACTGTTTTTT
CASSTTGTDEKLFF
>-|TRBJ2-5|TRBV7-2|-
TGTGCCAGCAGCAGTTTCAGGGGAGAGACCCAGTACTTC
CASSSFRGETQYF
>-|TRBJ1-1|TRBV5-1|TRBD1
TGCGCCAGCAGCTTCAGGGGGCAAATGAACACTGAAGCTTTCTTT
CASSFRGQMNTEAFF
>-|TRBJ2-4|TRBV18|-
TGTGCCAGCTCACCACCGGTCTCCAACATTCAGTACTTC
CASSPPVSNIQYF
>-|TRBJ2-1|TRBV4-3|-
TGCGCCAGCAGCCAAGGGCCTGATAATGAGCAGTTCTTC
CASSQGPDNEQFF
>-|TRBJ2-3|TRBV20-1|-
TGCAGTGCTAGAGATCGCGAACGGAGCACAGATACGCAGTATTTT
CSARDRERSTDTQYF
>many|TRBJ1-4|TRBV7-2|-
TGTGCCAGCAGCTTATTGGGAACAACTAATGAAAAACTGTTTTTT
CASSLLGTTNEKLFF
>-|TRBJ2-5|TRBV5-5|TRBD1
TGTGCCAGCAGCAGTCAGACAGGGCTCCAAGAGACCCAGTACTTC
CASSSQTGLQETQYF
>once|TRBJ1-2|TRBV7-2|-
TGTGCCAGCAGCCGGTCCGAGGTTTTATACTATGGCTACACCTTC
CASSRSEVLYYGYTF
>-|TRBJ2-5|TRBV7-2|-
TGTGCCAGCAGCCTCCGAGGGGGTGGACGGGAGACCCAAGAGACCCAGTACTTC
CASSLRGGGRETQETQYF
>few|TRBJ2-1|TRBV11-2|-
TGTGCCAGCAGCAAGGGGGGTCCACTCCGGGATGAGCAGTTCTTC
CASSKGGPLRDEQFF
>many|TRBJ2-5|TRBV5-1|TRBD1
TGCGCCAGCAGCTTGGGGATGACAGGGCTCGCCCAAGAGACCCAGTACTTC
CASSLGMTGLAQETQYF
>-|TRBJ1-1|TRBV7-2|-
TGTGCCAGCAGCTTAGTAGTTACACCGAACACTGAAGCTTTCTTT
CASSLVVTPNTEAFF
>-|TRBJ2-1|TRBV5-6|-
TGTGCCAGCAGCTCGCGTGGGGAGTGGAGTTACAATGAGCAGTTCTTC
CASSSRGEWSYNEQFF
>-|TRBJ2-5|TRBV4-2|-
TGTGCCAGCAGCCAAGCGGGAGAGGGAGAGACCCAGTACTTC
CASSQAGEGETQYF
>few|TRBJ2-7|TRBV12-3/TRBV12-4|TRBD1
TGTGCCAGCAGTTTGGTCTTGGGGACAGGGGCCTACGAGCAGTACTTC
CASSLVLGTGAYEQYF
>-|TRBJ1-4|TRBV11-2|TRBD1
TGTGCCAGCAGCCAGGACAGGACGCAAGCAACTAATGAAAAACTGTTTTTT
CASSQDRTQATNEKLFF
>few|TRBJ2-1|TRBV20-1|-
TGCAGTGGTGTCGACAATGAGCAGTTCTTC
CSGVDNEQFF
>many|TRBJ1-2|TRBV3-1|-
TGTGCCAGCAGCCAATACGGCGGCTACACCTTC
CASSQYGGYTF
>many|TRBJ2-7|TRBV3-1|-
TGTGCCAGCAGCCAGGGACACAAGCAGTACTTC
CASSQGHKQYF
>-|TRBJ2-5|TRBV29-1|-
TGCAGCGTTGAAGAGTTGGGGACCCAGTACTTC
CSVEELGTQYF